The sequence of this TCR beta chain was determined in a study of T cells in Graves' hyperthyroidism and ophthalmopathy. Overall study findings and caveats: Model-based prediction identified ophthalmopathy a median roughly 5.9 months prior to its onset. A model using 13 V-J features told ophthalmopathy apart from stable hyperthyroidism.

RNA transcripts yielded amplified TCR beta CDR3 regions. The HTBI set primed first-round TCR CDR3 RT-PCR. TCRdb re-called the multiplex PCR reads with MiXCR, one entry per CDR3 protein. Of hundreds of thousands of distinct CDR3 sequences in the sample, 15% to 19% were seen once. In regard to this clonotype: Its antigen is as yet unknown.

The clonotype was recovered from a woman aged 18 to 35 with Graves' hyperthyroidism. The sequencing sample was made of blood.

The CDR3 loop is CASSYPAGITGELFF. CDR3 in DNA: TGTGCCAGCAGTTACCCCGCAGGGATCACCGGGGAGCTGTTTTTT. The chain recombines TRBV12-3 or TRBV12-4 with TRBJ2-2; a weak D match, TRBD1 (5 bases). V lost 4 bases, J lost 4 bases, and 13 bases lay in between. This CDR3 is 15 amino acids long.